This T cell receptor beta chain was captured in a study of PD-1 and CTLA-4 blockade in melanoma. Germline V gene data show CDR1 as SGHAT and CDR2 as FQNNGV. The CDR3 extends over 16 amino acids. Trimming cost V 8 bases and J 2 bases; bases outside gene matches: 11. Profiled with immunoSEQ multiplex PCR; TCRdb holds only in-frame clones, not every one. The sample has about 16,000 clones; around two thirds are singletons. This clonotype originated in a human donor with melanoma. This sample comprised CD8+ T cells from peripheral blood, obtained from a patient given anti-PD-1 treatment. This chain joins TRBV11-2 and TRBJ1-1; 10 bases are a match to TRBD1. The CDR3 loop is CASAPRDRGLNTEAFF. The CDR3 DNA follows: TGTGCCAGCGCCCCCCGAGACAGGGGGCTTAACACTGAAGCTTTCTTT.